A selection of T cell receptor beta chains follows, all from one sample in a study of T cell changes during pregnancy in multiple sclerosis. Sequencing was performed with immunoSEQ multiplex PCR; in TCRdb, only in-frame clones are kept and a portion is missing. The table has tens of thousands of clones, around 91% seen once. This sample comprised peripheral blood, obtained in the third trimester of pregnancy. The receptors were sampled from a female donor in good health, enrolled as a control in a pregnancy study. Each CDR3 is given with its conserved first and last residue.

>TRBV7-3|TRBJ2-5
CASSLSPNPASGQETQYF
>TRBV30|TRBJ1-2
CAWRTSGASDYTF
>TRBV6-6|TRBJ1-2
CASRPDRAERYGYTF
>TRBV5-1|TRBJ2-3
CASSLRQGRGRTDTQYF
>TRBV5-4|TRBJ2-5
CASSGDRRETQYF
>TRBV2|TRBJ1-2
CASRAQVNYGYTF
>TRBV19|TRBJ2-5
CASSRTSGQETQYF
>TRBV21-1|TRBJ1-5
CASMRSADSAYSNQPQHF
>TRBV14|TRBJ2-7
CASSQGAGAFYEQYF
>TRBV4-3|TRBJ2-3
CASSQDLAGGIDTQYF
>TRBV5-6|TRBJ2-1
CASSRRAGGPYNEQFF
>TRBV21-1|TRBJ2-3
CASSKGGTVRTQYF
>TRBV6-5|TRBJ2-3
CASRRLAGVTDTQYF
>TRBV4-3|TRBJ1-5
CASSQGTVNQPQHF
>TRBV6-5|TRBJ1-6
CASSYSRDRVNSPLHF
>TRBV2|TRBJ1-1
CASPKGGGNTEAFF
>TRBV19|TRBJ1-5
CASTGGPPNQPQHF
>TRBV29-1|TRBJ2-7
CSVFDSPYEQYF
>TRBV5-1|TRBJ2-2
CASYNGELFF
>TRBV7-9|TRBJ2-7
CASSPSGRGVDNEQYF
>TRBV6-5|TRBJ2-7
CATRSPKREQYF
>TRBV5-4|TRBJ2-3
CASSPGYQGTDTQYF
>TRBV6-1|TRBJ2-1
CASTQDRAAYNEQFF
>TRBV12-5|TRBJ1-1
CASGLVIQGPMNTEAFF
>TRBV28|TRBJ1-5
CASTPGNQPQHF
>TRBV19|TRBJ1-6
CASSPSGNSPLHF
>TRBV4-3|TRBJ2-7
CASSQDWRGGAYEQYF
>TRBV4-2|TRBJ2-1
CASSESGGFYNEQFF
>TRBV7-3|TRBJ1-1
CASSSQGGSSEAFF
>TRBV4-3|TRBJ2-2
CASSRDTGYTGELFF
>TRBV6-1|TRBJ1-1
CASSDGGFGTEAFF
>TRBV2|TRBJ1-1
CASSGRTGGSPNTEAFF
>TRBV9|TRBJ2-3
CASSEGPPAGGPDTQYF
>TRBV4-3|TRBJ1-3
CASSQRGGLHSGNTIYF
>TRBV19|TRBJ1-2
CASSIPRDIYGYTF
>TRBV19|TRBJ1-5
CASSWTIVGQPQHF
>TRBV7-2|TRBJ2-7
CASSRGQGTSYEQYF
>TRBV4-1|TRBJ1-2
CASSFRQGDGYTF
>TRBV19|TRBJ1-2
CASSIGGGDGYTF
>TRBV14|TRBJ2-2
CASSPTGANTGELFF
>TRBV30|TRBJ1-2
CAWSRDTNYGYTF
>TRBV27|TRBJ2-7
CASSGQGGYEQYF
>TRBV11-2|TRBJ2-3
CASSLLRGGLTDTQYF
>TRBV7-9|TRBJ1-1
CASSSGTRYEAFF
>TRBV25-1|TRBJ1-4
CASSETPLQGRNEKLFF
>TRBV28|TRBJ2-6
CASRPAGGPYGANVLTF
>TRBV30|TRBJ2-7
CAWSSRGSEQYF
>TRBV27|TRBJ2-7
CASSLGGGYEQYF
>TRBV4-2|TRBJ1-2
CASSQEAGGKNYGYTF
>TRBV4-2|TRBJ2-3
CASSQALTSGGANTQYF
>TRBV9|TRBJ1-2
CASSVATDTTRGYTF
>TRBV29-1|TRBJ1-2
CSTGTYNGYTF
>TRBV7-9|TRBJ1-1
CASSLTGQGVEMNTEAFF
>TRBV30|TRBJ1-2
CAWSVSNYGYTF
>TRBV11-2|TRBJ1-1
CASSVERGRRTEAFF
>TRBV14|TRBJ2-5
CASSQRFGGGRGETQYF
>TRBV4-3|TRBJ1-3
CASSQVKGTGIGNTIYF
>TRBV7-6|TRBJ2-1
CASSITGTSSDEQFF
>TRBV5-4|TRBJ2-3
CASSTEPTDTQYF
>TRBV4-3|TRBJ1-2
CASSNRDIANYGYTF